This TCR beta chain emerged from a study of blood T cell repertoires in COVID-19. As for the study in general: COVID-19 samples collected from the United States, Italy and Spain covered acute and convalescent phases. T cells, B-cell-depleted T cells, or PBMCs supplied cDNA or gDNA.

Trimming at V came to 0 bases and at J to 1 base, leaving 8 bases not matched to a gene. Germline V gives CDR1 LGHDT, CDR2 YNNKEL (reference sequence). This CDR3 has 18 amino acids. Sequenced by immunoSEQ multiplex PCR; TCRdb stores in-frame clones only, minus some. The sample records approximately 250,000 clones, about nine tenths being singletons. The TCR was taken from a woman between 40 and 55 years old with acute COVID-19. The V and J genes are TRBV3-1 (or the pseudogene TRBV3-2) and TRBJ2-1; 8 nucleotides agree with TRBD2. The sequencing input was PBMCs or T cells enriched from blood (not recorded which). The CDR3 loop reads CASSQDSAGGWSYNEQFF. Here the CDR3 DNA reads TGTGCCAGCAGCCAAGATTCGGCGGGAGGTTGGTCCTACAATGAGCAGTTCTTC.